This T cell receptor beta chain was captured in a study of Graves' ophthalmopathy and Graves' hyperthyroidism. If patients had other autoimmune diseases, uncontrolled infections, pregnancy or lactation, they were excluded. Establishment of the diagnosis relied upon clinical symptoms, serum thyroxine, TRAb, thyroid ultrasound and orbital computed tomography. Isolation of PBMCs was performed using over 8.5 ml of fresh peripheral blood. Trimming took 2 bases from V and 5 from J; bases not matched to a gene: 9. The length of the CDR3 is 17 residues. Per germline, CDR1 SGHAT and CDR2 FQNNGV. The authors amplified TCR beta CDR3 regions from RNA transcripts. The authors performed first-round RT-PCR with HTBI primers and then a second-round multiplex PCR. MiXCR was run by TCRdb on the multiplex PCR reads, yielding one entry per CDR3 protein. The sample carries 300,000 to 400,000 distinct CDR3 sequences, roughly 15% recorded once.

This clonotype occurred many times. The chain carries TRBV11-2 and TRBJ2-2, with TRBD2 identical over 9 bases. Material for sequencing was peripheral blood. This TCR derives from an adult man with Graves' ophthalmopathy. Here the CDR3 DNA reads TGTGCCAGCAGCTTAAGGGGGACTAGCCGAATAACCGGGGAGCTGTTTTTT. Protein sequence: CASSLRGTSRITGELFF. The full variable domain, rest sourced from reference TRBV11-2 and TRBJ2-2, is EAGVAQSPRYKIIEKRQSVAFWCNPISGHATLYWYQQILGQGPKLLIQFQNNGVVDDSQLPKDRFSAERLKGVDSTLKIQPAKLEDSAVYLCASSLRGTSRITGELFFGEGSRLTVL.